The clone carrying this TCR beta chain was seen repeatedly, ten times or more. This sample is part of a study of early T cells in non-severe SARS-CoV-2 infection. Each CDR3 protein is one row after TCRdb ran MiXCR on the 5' RACE reads. The sample carries around 62,000 distinct CDR3 sequences, around 12% recorded once. The germline V gene encodes CDR1 SGHTA and CDR2 FQGNSA. This CDR3 has 13 residues. Between the trimmed V and J ends, which lost 4 bases and 2 bases, there was a span of 8 bases. The sequencing sample was made of whole blood. The chain uses TRBV7-2 and TRBJ1-1; a weak D match, TRBD1 (5 bases). The TCR originated in an adult who was a healthcare worker with PCR-confirmed SARS-CoV-2 infection or an uninfected control (not recorded which). CDR3 nucleotides: TGTGCCAGCAGCTCCGGACACAACACTGAAGCTTTCTTT. This encodes CASSSGHNTEAFF.